This TCR beta chain emerged from a study of blood T cells in healthy people across ages. Together with a sample-barcoded 5' primer, a J-beta primer mix was included in a second PCR lasting about 7 to 12 cycles. Each CDR3 protein is one row after TCRdb ran MiXCR on the 5' RACE reads. This table holds hundreds of thousands of distinct CDR3 sequences, approximately 30% found once. This clonotype was counted ten times or more. V lost 5 bases to trimming and J lost 3 bases; unmatched junction nucleotides: 12. CDR3 size: 18 residues. Looked up from germline, CDR1 is MNHEY and CDR2 is SMNVEV (reference sequence). Total RNA, at least 6 micrograms per sample, was extracted from PBMCs.

The specimen was blood. This sequence joins TRBV27 and TRBJ2-1, with TRBD1 identical over 11 bases. The receptor was derived from a woman aged 80 or over in good health. CDR3 sequence: CASSPQPTGTGGYNEQFF. DNA of the CDR3: TGTGCCAGCAGTCCACAACCCACCGGGACAGGGGGCTACAATGAGCAGTTCTTC.